The rows below give T cell receptor beta chains drawn from one sample of a study of metastatic and nonmetastatic thyroid tumors. Through MiXCR, TCRdb re-clonotyped the PCR reads. The profile shows tens of thousands of clones, roughly 17% of them singletons. Sample: blood. Receptors were obtained from a male donor with papillary thyroid cancer or a benign thyroid nodule (not recorded which). Some clones in this sample may be carry-over from other donors' samples. Each CDR3 is given with its conserved first and last residue. Each record gives: V gene, CDR3 length, J gene, clone size, D gene, CDR3 DNA, CDR3 protein. The D gene is left open where the match is weak. Rows give clone size only sometimes, using once, few, many, or a class for an expanded clone.

TRBV2	12	TRBJ2-1	few	NA	TGTGCCAGCATTGAGGGACACAATGAGCAGTTCTTC	CASIEGHNEQFF
TRBV6-1	14	TRBJ2-7	few	NA	TGTGCCAGCAGTCCGGGAACAGGGTGTGGTGAGCAATACTTC	CASSPGTGCGEQYF
TRBV5-6	15	TRBJ2-1	NA	NA	TGTGCCAGCAGCGGAATAGCTGTCTCCTACAATGAGCAGTTCTTC	CASSGIAVSYNEQFF
TRBV20-1	13	TRBJ1-5	NA	NA	TGCAGTGCTAGAGGCGGCCGTAATCAGCCCCAGCATTTT	CSARGGRNQPQHF
TRBV7-9	15	TRBJ2-1	medium-sized	TRBD2	TGTGCCAGCAGCGCAGGACTAGACCACATAGATGAGCAGTTCTTC	CASSAGLDHIDEQFF
TRBV29-1	14	TRBJ2-5	many	NA	TGCAGCGTTGAAGGTTGGGACGGGAGAGAGACCCAGTACTTC	CSVEGWDGRETQYF
TRBV7-6	19	TRBJ2-3	NA	NA	TGTGTCAGCAGCTCCGCTTTCCGGAGTCCCATCCCATTCACAGATACGCAGTATTTT	CVSSSAFRSPIPFTDTQYF
TRBV10-3	13	TRBJ1-2	many	NA	TGTGCCATCAGTGAGTTGCAGGGGCGCGGCTACACCTTC	CAISELQGRGYTF
TRBV6-1	16	TRBJ1-6	many	NA	TGTGCCAGCAGATTTCTCCCTTTAGGGGGTAATTCACCCCTCCACTTT	CASRFLPLGGNSPLHF
TRBV7-9	15	TRBJ1-5	NA	NA	TGTGCCAGCAGCCCCGCCGGGACCGTTAATCATCCCCAGCATTTT	CASSPAGTVNHPQHF
TRBV20-1	15	TRBJ2-1	many	NA	TGCAGTGCTAGGGCGACAGACGGGGCCTACAATGAGCAGTTCTTC	CSARATDGAYNEQFF
TRBV20-1	16	TRBJ2-3	many	NA	TGCAGTGCTAGCGGGCTGGACCCAAAGAGCACAGATACGCAGTATTTT	CSASGLDPKSTDTQYF
TRBV6-2/TRBV6-3	13	TRBJ2-2	many	NA	TGTGCCAGCAGATACAGGAACACCGGGGAGCTGTTTTTT	CASRYRNTGELFF
TRBV11-2	15	TRBJ1-6	NA	NA	TGTGCCAGCAGCTCTCGACAGGTCCCGGAATCACCCCTCCACTTT	CASSSRQVPESPLHF
TRBV19	14	TRBJ1-2	NA	TRBD1	TGTGCCAGTATGGGGACAGGAGTAGTCCGGGGATACACCTTC	CASMGTGVVRGYTF
TRBV3-1	14	TRBJ2-7	many	NA	TGTGCCAGCAGCCAAGATATTGGCGGCTACGAGCAGTACTTC	CASSQDIGGYEQYF
TRBV7-2	15	TRBJ2-2	NA	TRBD1	TGTGCCATCAGCTCCGACAGGGTGTACACCGGGGAGCTGTTTTTT	CAISSDRVYTGELFF
TRBV20-1	15	TRBJ2-7	once	TRBD1	TGCAGTGCTAGAGACGACAGGGGAAGTTGGTACGAGCAGTACTTC	CSARDDRGSWYEQYF
TRBV6-1	16	TRBJ2-1	few	NA	TGTGCCAGCATGTGGGCTAGCTGGGGGGCCGGGAATGAGCAGTTCTTC	CASMWASWGAGNEQFF
TRBV5-1	14	TRBJ1-2	once	TRBD1	TGCGCCAGCAGCTTGGGCACAGGGGACCATGGCTACACCTTC	CASSLGTGDHGYTF
TRBV20-1	15	TRBJ2-1	many	NA	TGCAGTGCTAGAGATATCACGAGCTCCTACAATGAGCAGTTCTTC	CSARDITSSYNEQFF
TRBV5-4	15	TRBJ2-7	many	NA	TGTGCCAGCAGCTTGGGGCAACAAGATCCCCACGAGCAGTACTTC	CASSLGQQDPHEQYF
TRBV27	13	TRBJ2-7	few	NA	TGTGCCAGCAGCCCCGTTGGGGGTTACGAGCAGTACTTC	CASSPVGGYEQYF
TRBV11-1	16	TRBJ2-7	NA	TRBD2	TGTGCCAGCAGCTCCCTCCGGACTAGCGGAATGTACGAGCAGTACTTC	CASSSLRTSGMYEQYF
TRBV7-3	15	TRBJ2-3	NA	TRBD2	TGTGCCAGCATCCCTAGCGGTGGGGCCATAGATACGCAGTATTTT	CASIPSGGAIDTQYF
TRBV7-9	14	TRBJ2-7	many	TRBD1	TGTGCCAGCAGCGAAGACAGGGGGCTGGGGGAGCAGTACTTC	CASSEDRGLGEQYF
TRBV24-1	15	TRBJ2-2	NA	TRBD2	TGTGCCACCAGTGGGAAGACTAGCAACACCGGGGAGCCGTTTTTT	CATSGKTSNTGEPFF